This T cell receptor (beta chain) was documented in a study of patients and donors after allogeneic stem cell transplantation. The CDR3 covers 13 residues. Between the trimmed V and J ends, which lost 6 bases and 1 base, there was a span of 6 bases. CDR1 is MNHEY, CDR2 SMNVEV, per germline (reference sequence). A single record per CDR3 protein comes from TCRdb applying MiXCR to the RT-PCR reads. Here the sample spans about 110,000 distinct CDR3 sequences, less than 45% being singletons. This TCR was sampled from a human donor who was either an allogeneic HSCT recipient or a stem cell or donor lymphocyte infusion donor (not recorded which). It is not recorded whose cells these are; they may come from a transplant donor. The sequenced sample consisted of blood, either unsorted or a sorted T cell fraction (not recorded which). V usage is TRBV27 and J usage is TRBJ2-2, with D tentatively TRBD2 (6 bases). The DNA for the CDR3 is TGTGCCAGCAGGGAGGGGAACACCGGGGAGCTGTTTTTT. As protein: CASREGNTGELFF.